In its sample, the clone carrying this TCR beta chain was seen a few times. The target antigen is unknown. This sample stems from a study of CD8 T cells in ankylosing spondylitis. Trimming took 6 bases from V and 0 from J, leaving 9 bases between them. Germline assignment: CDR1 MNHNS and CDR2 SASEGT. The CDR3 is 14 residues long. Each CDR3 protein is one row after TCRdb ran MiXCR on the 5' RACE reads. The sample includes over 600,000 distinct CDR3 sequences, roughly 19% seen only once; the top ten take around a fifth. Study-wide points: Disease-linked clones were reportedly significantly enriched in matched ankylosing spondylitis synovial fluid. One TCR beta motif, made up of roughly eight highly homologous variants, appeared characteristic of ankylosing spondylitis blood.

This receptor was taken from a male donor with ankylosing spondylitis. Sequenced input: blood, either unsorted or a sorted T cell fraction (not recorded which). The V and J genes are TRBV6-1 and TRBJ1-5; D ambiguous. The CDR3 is CASRADYSNQPQHF. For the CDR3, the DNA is TGTGCCAGCAGGGCAGACTATAGCAATCAGCCCCAGCATTTT.